Below, 18 T cell receptor beta chains from the same sample are listed, as sequenced in a study of blood T cell repertoires in COVID-19. Measured with immunoSEQ multiplex PCR; TCRdb has only the in-frame clones, and not every one. The sample carries roughly 100,000 clones, more than 70% recorded once. The sequencing input was peripheral blood. These receptor sequences come from a human donor in a cohort sampled during active COVID-19.

This clone showed up just once. The chain links TRBV6-5 to TRBJ1-2; D uncertain. Looked up from germline, CDR1 is MNHEY and CDR2 is SVGAGI. The CDR3 is 16 residues long. Trimming left V 0 bases short and J 4 bases short, with 15 bases between. In DNA, the CDR3 is TGTGCCAGCAGTTACTCGGCAGGTTCAAACTTCTATGGCTACACCTTC. It specifies CASSYSAGSNFYGYTF.

The rearrangement joins TRBV9 to TRBJ2-1, with 7 bases matching TRBD2. The CDR3 has 15 residues. The ends lost 0 bases at V and 9 bases at J; junction bases unmatched: 9. Germline V gives CDR1 SGDLS, CDR2 YYNGEE. The CDR3 loop reads CASSVGASGLSEQFF. CDR3 DNA sequence: TGTGCCAGCAGCGTAGGCGCTAGCGGTCTGAGTGAGCAGTTCTTC.

The chain recombines TRBV2 with TRBJ2-5; 15 positions match TRBD2. V gave up 2 bases and J gave up 4 bases; unmatched junction bases: 5. Germline lookup yields CDR1 SNHLY and CDR2 FYNNEI. The CDR3 consists of 17 residues. Here the CDR3 DNA reads TGTGCCAGCAGTGAAATAGGACTAGCGGGGGGGCTAGAGACCCAGTACTTC. It specifies CASSEIGLAGGLETQYF.

The chain uses TRBV5-4 and TRBJ2-5, with TRBD1 as a possible D gene (5 bases). In germline, CDR1 is SGHNT, CDR2 YYREEE (reference sequence). CDR3 size: 13 residues. The V end was cut by 3 bases, the J end by 1 base, with 7 bases between. The CDR3 nucleotides are TGTGCCAGCAGCTGGACACTCCAAGAGACCCAGTACTTC. Its translation: CASSWTLQETQYF.

The rearrangement links TRBV12-3 or TRBV12-4 to TRBJ2-7, with D uncertain. The CDR3 runs to 13 residues. V gave up 0 bases and J gave up 2 bases, with 5 bases separating them. CDR3 in DNA: TGTGCCAGCAGTTTAGCAGCCACCTACGAGCAGTACTTC. Amino acids: CASSLAATYEQYF.

The chain carries TRBV4-1 and TRBJ2-5; no definite D call. The CDR3 contains 14 residues. CDR1 and CDR2 (germline): MGHRA, YSYEKL. V was cut by 4 bases and J by 0 bases, with 9 bases left in between. The CDR3 sequence: CASSLGSYQETQYF. In nucleotides, the CDR3 is TGCGCCAGCAGCCTTGGCAGTTACCAAGAGACCCAGTACTTC.

This clone was picked up a small number of times. The genes are TRBV6-1 and TRBJ1-2; no reliable D call. Germline V gene lookup returns CDR1 MNHNS and CDR2 SASEGT. The V and J ends lost 2 bases and 4 bases respectively, with 11 bases between them. This CDR3 has 14 amino acids. CDR3 sequence (DNA): TGTGCCAGCAGTGAACGGGATCGGGGCTATGGCTACACCTTC. This translates into CASSERDRGYGYTF.

The chain combines TRBV7-3 with TRBJ2-1, with a weak D call TRBD1 (7 bases). V shed 5 bases and J shed 2 bases, with 16 bases lying between them. The V gene's germline CDR1 is SGHTA and CDR2 FQGTGA. The CDR3 sequence is 16 residues long. CDR3 protein: CASSPQGGATYNEQFF. CDR3 bases: TGTGCCAGCAGCCCTCAGGGGGGCGCCACCTACAATGAGCAGTTCTTC.

This sequence joins TRBV4-3 and TRBJ2-3; D unclear. V was trimmed by 0 bases and J by 3 bases, leaving 13 bases between them. The germline V gene encodes CDR1 LGHNA and CDR2 YSLEER. The length of the CDR3 is 16 residues. This chain's CDR3 is CASSQDILFRTDTQYF. The CDR3 DNA reads TGCGCCAGCAGCCAAGATATCTTATTCCGGACAGATACGCAGTATTTT.

The chain employs TRBV6-5 and TRBJ2-6; a possible D gene is TRBD1 (6 bases). V lost 7 bases and J lost 2, with 12 bases in between. The CDR3 is made up of 15 amino acids. The germline CDR1 and CDR2 sequences are MNHEY and SVGAGI. Here the CDR3 reads CASIITGTGANVLTF. Written as DNA, the CDR3 is TGTGCCAGCATTATTACAGGGACTGGGGCCAACGTCCTGACTTTC.

The table lists this clone with a count of one. The V and J genes are TRBV11-2 and TRBJ1-1; D unclear. The CDR3 length is 15 residues. The ends were cut back, 6 bases at V and 3 bases at J, with 17 bases in the middle. Germline values: CDR1 SGHAT, CDR2 FQNNGV. The CDR3, as DNA: TGTGCCAGCAGTGTATTGAAGGCGGGGTACACTGAAGCTTTCTTT. Translating gives CASSVLKAGYTEAFF.

The table lists this clone with a count of one. This rearrangement joins TRBV5-6 to TRBJ2-6; D is undetermined. Trimming pared 0 bases from V and 4 bases from J, leaving 8 bases between. The CDR3 has 15 residues. The germline gives CDR1 SGHDT, CDR2 YYEEEE. The CDR3 reads CASSLEVGGANVLTF. CDR3 sequence (DNA): TGTGCCAGCAGCTTGGAGGTCGGGGGGGCCAACGTCCTGACTTTC.

On this clone itself: This same CDR3 is encoded by further DNA sequences in the sample. The genes are TRBV7-9 and TRBJ2-7, with 10 bases fitting TRBD1. V trimming: 4 bases; J trimming: 6 bases; junction bases outside the gene matches: 6. This CDR3 spans 14 amino acids. Germline V gene sequence: CDR1 SEHNR, CDR2 FQNEAQ (reference sequence). The CDR3 DNA reads as TGTGCCAGCAGCTCTACCGGGACAGGGGTCGAGCAGTACTTC. Encoded protein: CASSSTGTGVEQYF.

The chain has TRBV30 and TRBJ2-7; 9 bases align to TRBD2. CDR3 length equals 14 residues. J lost 5 bases, V lost 0 bases, and 5 bases had no gene match. Germline CDR1 is GTSNPN and CDR2 is SVGIG (reference sequence). The CDR3 bases are TGTGCCTGGAGTGTAGGTCTAGCGGGAAACGAGCAGTACTTC. Amino acids: CAWSVGLAGNEQYF.

This chain connects TRBV6-5 to TRBJ2-7; D perhaps matches TRBD2 (5 bases). Trimming took 0 bases from V and 0 from J, leaving 6 bases between them. This CDR3 contains 14 residues. CDR1 is MNHEY, CDR2 SVGAGI, per germline. CDR3 sequence: CASSYSADSYEQYF. The CDR3 bases are TGTGCCAGCAGTTACTCAGCGGACTCCTACGAGCAGTACTTC.

V is TRBV19 and J is TRBJ1-2; D is unresolved. CDR3 length: 13 amino acids. V was pared by 6 bases and J by 8 bases, with 16 bases between. Germline assignment: CDR1 LNHDA and CDR2 SQIVND (reference sequence). CDR3 bases: TGTGCCAGTAGCAAAGGCCAAGCGCGGGGCTACACCTTC. It translates to CASSKGQARGYTF.

The rearrangement links TRBV11-3 to TRBJ2-7; the match to TRBD1 covers 10 bases. CDR1 SGHNT and CDR2 YENEEA come from the germline V gene. This CDR3 is built from 14 residues. With 2 bases clipped from V and 3 bases from J, the junction kept 1 base outside the gene matches. CDR3 in amino acids: CASSLRTGGYEQYF. The CDR3 DNA follows: TGTGCCAGCAGCTTAAGGACAGGGGGCTACGAGCAGTACTTC.

The chain uses TRBV4-3 and TRBJ2-3; 11 bases map to TRBD2. Germline values: CDR1 LGHNA, CDR2 YSLEER. V was pared by 3 bases and J by 0 bases, with 8 bases of the junction left unmatched. The CDR3 runs to 18 residues. In DNA form, the CDR3 reads TGCGCCAGCAGCCAGGGGCGGACTAGCGGGCCAAGCACAGATACGCAGTATTTT. Residues: CASSQGRTSGPSTDTQYF.